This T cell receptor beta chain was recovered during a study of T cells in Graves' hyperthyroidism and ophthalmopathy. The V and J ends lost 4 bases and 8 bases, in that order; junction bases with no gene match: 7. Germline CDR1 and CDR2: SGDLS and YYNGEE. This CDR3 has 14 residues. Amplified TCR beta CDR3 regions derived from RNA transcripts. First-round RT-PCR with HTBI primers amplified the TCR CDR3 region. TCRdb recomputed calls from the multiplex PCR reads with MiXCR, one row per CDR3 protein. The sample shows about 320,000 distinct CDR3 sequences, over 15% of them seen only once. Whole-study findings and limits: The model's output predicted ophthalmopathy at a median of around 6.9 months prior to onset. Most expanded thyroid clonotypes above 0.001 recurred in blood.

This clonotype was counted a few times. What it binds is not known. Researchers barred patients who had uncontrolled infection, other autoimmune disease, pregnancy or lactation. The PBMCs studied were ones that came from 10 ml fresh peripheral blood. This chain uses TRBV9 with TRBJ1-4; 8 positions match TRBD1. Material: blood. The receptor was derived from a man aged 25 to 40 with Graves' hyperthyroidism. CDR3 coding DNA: TGTGCCAGCAGCCAGGGGGCAGGGATCGAAAAACTGTTTTTT. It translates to CASSQGAGIEKLFF.